This is a list of T cell receptor beta chains from one sample in a study of shared clonotypes between healthy human individuals. Method: immunoSEQ multiplex PCR; TCRdb's copy keeps in-frame clones and lacks some. The data contain some 2,000,000 clones, around 96% of them seen just once; the ten biggest clones take up more than 0.95%. Sequencing input: naive CD8+ T cells sorted from blood. The source is a man in his late teens or twenties in good health. CDR3s include the opening cysteine and the closing phenylalanine or tryptophan. A D gene is named only where the DNA matches it firmly.

d_gene,j_gene,len,v_gene,CDR3aa,CDR3nt
TRBD2,TRBJ2-3,15,TRBV9,CASSRREGGTDTQYF,TGTGCCAGCAGCCGACGGGAGGGAGGCACAGATACGCAGTATTTT
NA,TRBJ1-2,12,TRBV29-1,CSVETALYGYTF,TGCAGCGTTGAAACAGCCTTATATGGCTACACCTTC
NA,TRBJ2-7,13,TRBV11-2,CASRASVAYEQYF,TGTGCCAGCAGGGCTAGCGTCGCCTACGAGCAGTACTTC
TRBD1,TRBJ1-5,15,TRBV7-9,CASSPQGAGNQPQHF,TGTGCCAGCAGCCCACAGGGGGCGGGTAATCAGCCCCAGCATTTT
TRBD2,TRBJ2-2,16,TRBV6-5,CASSYSGGGLTGELFF,TGTGCCAGCAGTTACTCTGGGGGGGGACTCACCGGGGAGCTGTTTTTT
TRBD1,TRBJ2-1,16,TRBV9,CASSTPGQGTYNEQFF,TGTGCCAGCAGCACACCAGGACAGGGAACCTACAATGAGCAGTTCTTC
NA,TRBJ1-2,14,TRBV6-5,CASSYFGGNDGYTF,TGTGCCAGCAGTTACTTCGGGGGTAACGATGGCTACACCTTC
TRBD1,TRBJ2-5,14,TRBV6-5,CASSTRTGQETQYF,TGTGCCAGCAGTACCCGGACAGGTCAAGAGACCCAGTACTTC
NA,TRBJ2-6,15,TRBV11-2,CASSLEISGANVLTF,TGTGCCAGCAGCTTAGAGATCTCTGGGGCCAACGTCCTGACTTTC
NA,TRBJ2-4,17,TRBV2,CASSTSRVVLAKNIQYF,TGTGCCAGCAGTACCTCGCGGGTAGTCCTAGCCAAAAACATTCAGTACTTC
NA,TRBJ1-1,17,TRBV9,CASSVERGPIRGTEAFF,TGTGCCAGCAGCGTAGAGCGGGGGCCTATACGTGGGACTGAAGCTTTCTTT
NA,TRBJ1-4,14,TRBV19,CASSIGPAAEKLFF,TGTGCCAGTAGTATCGGGCCTGCTGCGGAAAAACTGTTTTTT
TRBD1,TRBJ2-3,17,TRBV9,CASSVGKGTGTTDTQYF,TGTGCCAGCAGCGTAGGAAAGGGGACAGGGACGACAGATACGCAGTATTTT
TRBD1,TRBJ2-5,14,TRBV9,CASSAGGALETQYF,TGTGCCAGCAGCGCAGGGGGCGCCTTAGAGACCCAGTACTTC
NA,TRBJ2-1,15,TRBV7-9,CASTHQGHPYNEQFF,TGTGCCAGCACCCACCAAGGTCACCCCTACAATGAGCAGTTCTTC
TRBD2,TRBJ2-1,14,TRBV27,CASRSGGVYNEQFF,TGTGCCAGCAGATCCGGGGGGGTCTACAATGAGCAGTTCTTC